This section outlines one T cell receptor (beta chain) sequence together with its context. This sample also contains other DNA sequences that code for the same CDR3. Participants were aged about 18 to 100 years from roughly 26 US areas. Each participant's cohort was designated according to participant-reported clinical history. TCRdb's copy holds only in-frame clones and misses some; the assay was immunoSEQ multiplex PCR. The sample includes about 430,000 clones, 88% of them seen just once. The CDR3 has 11 amino acids. V was cut by 3 bases and J by 5 bases, with 7 bases left in between. CDR1 DFQATT and CDR2 SNEGSKA come from the germline V gene (reference sequence). The data stem from a study of blood T cell repertoires in COVID-19. Study context: The analysed material was cDNA or gDNA that came from T cells, B-cell-depleted T cells, or PBMCs.

The material sequenced was PBMCs or T cells enriched from blood (not recorded which). The TCR sequence derives from a woman aged 18-30 years who had been exposed to COVID-19. This chain connects TRBV20-1 to TRBJ1-1; no firm D call. Here the CDR3 DNA reads TGCAGTGCTAGTCGAGGTACTGAAGCTTTCTTT. Protein sequence: CSASRGTEAFF.